This entry lists 27 T cell receptor beta chains sequenced from one sample in a study of T cells after yellow fever vaccination. MiXCR was run by TCRdb on the 5' RACE reads, yielding one entry per CDR3 protein. Among 250,000 or so distinct CDR3 sequences listed, roughly 6.8% were seen once. Material: CD4+ T cells sorted from PBMCs, obtained on the day of the yellow fever booster vaccination. The receptors were sampled from a man aged 25-45 years who received the YFV17D yellow fever vaccine.

V gene TRBV5-1 combines with J gene TRBJ2-5; possible D gene TRBD2, 6 bases. Germline CDR1 is SGHRS and CDR2 is YFSETQ. V was cut by 4 bases and J by 5 bases, with 18 bases left in between. The CDR3 is 15 residues long. The CDR3 region has the DNA TGCGCCAGCAGCCTTGGGACTCAGGCGGTGGAGACCCAGTACTTC. It encodes CASSLGTQAVETQYF.

This clonotype was counted a few times. This chain joins TRBV6-6 and TRBJ2-7; 7 bases are shared with TRBD1. The V gene's germline CDR1 is MNHNY and CDR2 SVGAGI (reference sequence). This CDR3 is 12 amino acids long. Trimming cost V 6 bases and J 5 bases; bases outside gene matches: 4. CDR3 region: CASRTGTHEQYF. The CDR3 DNA follows: TGTGCCAGCAGGACAGGGACCCACGAGCAGTACTTC.

The V call is TRBV6-2 or TRBV6-3, the J call TRBJ1-1; a possible D gene is TRBD1 (5 bases). The CDR3 runs 14 residues. The germline gives CDR1 MNHEY, CDR2 SVGEGT. V lost 0 bases, J lost 6 bases, and 11 bases lay in between. The CDR3 loop is CASSYSVRESEAFF. The DNA for the CDR3 is TGTGCCAGCAGTTACTCGGTCAGGGAGTCTGAAGCTTTCTTT.

The chain recombines TRBV19 with TRBJ2-7; D is unclear. This CDR3 contains 13 residues. The germline V gene has CDR1 LNHDA and CDR2 SQIVND (reference sequence). V was shortened by 6 bases and J by 0 bases, with 9 bases between the two germline ends. The CDR3 bases are TGTGCCAGTAGGCAAAGGAGCTCCTACGAGCAGTACTTC. This sequence encodes CASRQRSSYEQYF.

This chain connects TRBV6-5 to TRBJ2-7; D might be TRBD1 or TRBD2, each matching 5 bases. Trimming shortened V by 0 bases and J by 4 bases, and 10 bases separated the two germline ends. This CDR3 is 14 amino acids long. Germline V gene sequence: CDR1 MNHEY, CDR2 SVGAGI. CDR3 sequence: CASSYSMGVYEQYF. The DNA of the CDR3 is TGTGCCAGCAGTTACTCGATGGGGGTATACGAGCAGTACTTC.

The chain carries TRBV20-1 and TRBJ2-3; tentatively, D is TRBD2 (6 bases). Looked up from germline, CDR1 is DFQATT and CDR2 is SNEGSKA (reference sequence). V lost 4 bases and J 0 bases, leaving 11 bases between the germline ends. This CDR3 has 14 residues. The CDR3 here is CSAIGGESTDTQYF. The CDR3 coding sequence is TGCAGTGCTATTGGCGGGGAAAGCACAGATACGCAGTATTTT.

The chain recombines TRBV7-8 with TRBJ1-4; 9 nucleotides line up with TRBD1. The germline gives CDR1 SGHVS, CDR2 FQNEAQ. J gave up 7 bases and V 1 base, and 7 bases lay outside the gene matches. The CDR3 covers 16 residues. CDR3 residues: CASSLGRTGESEKLFF. Here the CDR3 DNA reads TGTGCCAGCAGCTTAGGACGGACAGGGGAGAGTGAAAAACTGTTTTTT.

V gene TRBV10-3 combines with J gene TRBJ2-3; 7 nucleotides match TRBD2. The CDR3 has 17 amino acids. Trimming cost V 5 bases and J 1 base; bases outside gene matches: 12. Germline CDR1 and CDR2: ENHRY and SYGVKD. This CDR3 is CAISPLAATWGTDTQYF. The DNA of the CDR3 is TGTGCCATCAGTCCTCTAGCGGCAACATGGGGCACAGATACGCAGTATTTT.

This clonotype has a count of ten or more. The gene calls are TRBV7-2 and TRBJ2-1, with TRBD1 identical over 9 bases. This CDR3 is 16 amino acids long. Trimming at V came to 4 bases and at J to 4 bases, leaving 8 bases not matched to a gene. Germline values: CDR1 SGHTA, CDR2 FQGNSA. In DNA form, the CDR3 reads TGTGCCAGCAGCTCGACTTCCGGGACAGGGTACAATGAGCAGTTCTTC. Its translation: CASSSTSGTGYNEQFF.

This clonotype has at least ten counts. This chain uses TRBV7-9 with TRBJ1-4; D is perhaps TRBD1 (5 bases). Germline CDR1 SEHNR, CDR2 FQNEAQ (reference sequence). The CDR3 covers 15 residues. Trimming pared 6 bases from V and 7 bases from J, leaving 18 bases between. The CDR3 protein is CASSLAGQGGEKLFF. Written as DNA, the CDR3 is TGTGCCAGCAGTCTAGCGGGCCAGGGCGGTGAAAAACTGTTTTTT.

This clonotype was counted at least ten times. The chain recombines TRBV4-2 with TRBJ2-4; D ambiguous. V lost 0 bases and J 2 bases, leaving 11 bases between the germline ends. This CDR3 is 16 amino acids long. CDR1 LGHNA and CDR2 YNFKEQ come from the germline V gene. The CDR3 region is CASSQDVSSPKNIQYF. The DNA of the CDR3 is TGTGCCAGCAGCCAAGATGTTAGCAGTCCCAAAAACATTCAGTACTTC.

V and J are TRBV7-2 and TRBJ2-7, with 11 bases that match TRBD1. V was clipped by 0 bases and J by 3 bases; unmatched bases: 7. Germline V CDR1 and CDR2: SGHTA, FQGNSA. The CDR3 totals 17 residues. CDR3 DNA sequence: TGTGCCAGCAGCTTAGCTGGGCCCGGGACAGGGGGCTACGAGCAGTACTTC. This encodes CASSLAGPGTGGYEQYF.

The chain recombines TRBV11-2 with TRBJ2-2, with a weak D call TRBD1 (5 bases). V was trimmed by 4 bases and J by 0 bases, leaving 15 bases between them. The CDR3 runs 17 residues. CDR1 and CDR2 (germline): SGHAT, FQNNGV. As DNA, the CDR3 is TGTGCCAGCAGCTCCTACAGGTCCGTCGCGAACACCGGGGAGCTGTTTTTT. The encoded protein is CASSSYRSVANTGELFF.

CDR3 sequence: CASSWGKRRVHEQYF. The CDR3 nucleotides are TGTGCCAGCAGTTGGGGTAAGAGAAGGGTCCACGAGCAGTACTTC. This chain links TRBV6-5 with TRBJ2-7, with D unclear. Germline CDR1 is MNHEY and CDR2 is SVGAGI. V dropped 4 bases and J dropped 5 bases, with 18 bases sitting between them. This CDR3 has 15 residues.

This clonotype has ten or more counts. V usage is TRBV7-6 and J usage is TRBJ1-6; D remains unclear. V lost 0 bases, J lost 5 bases, and 8 bases lay in between. The germline gives CDR1 SGHVS, CDR2 FNYEAQ. CDR3 size: 15 residues. CDR3 coding DNA: TGTGCCAGCAGCTTAGCCGAGGGAAATAATTCACCCCTCCACTTT. It codes for CASSLAEGNNSPLHF. Complete variable domain (other parts from reference TRBV7-6 and TRBJ1-6): GAGVSQSPRYKVTKRGQDVALRCDPISGHVSLYWYRQALGQGPEFLTYFNYEAQQDKSGLPNDRFSAERPEGSISTLTIQRTEQRDSAMYRCASSLAEGNNSPLHFGNGTRLTVT.

This clonotype came up a few times. The chain links TRBV12-3 or TRBV12-4 to TRBJ2-3; the match to TRBD2 covers 7 bases. V lost 1 base, J lost 4 bases, and 5 bases stayed unmatched. This CDR3 comprises 15 residues. CDR3 residues: CASSLVAGVADTQYF. For the CDR3, the DNA is TGTGCCAGCAGTTTAGTTGCGGGAGTGGCAGATACGCAGTATTTT.

This clonotype was seen ten or more times. The rearrangement links TRBV7-9 to TRBJ2-5; D not certain. Deletions cut 2 bases from V and 5 bases from J, with 6 bases between. This CDR3 is built from 12 residues. Germline V lookup: CDR1 SEHNR, CDR2 FQNEAQ (reference sequence). The CDR3 protein is CASSLNIETQYF. In nucleotides, the CDR3 is TGTGCCAGCAGCTTAAATATTGAGACCCAGTACTTC. The full variable domain, with the rest looked up from reference TRBV7-9 and TRBJ2-5, is DTGVSQNPRHKITKRGQNVTFRCDPISEHNRLYWYRQTLGQGPEFLTYFQNEAQLEKSRLLSDRFSAERPKGSFSTLEIQRTEQGDSAMYLCASSLNIETQYFGPGTRLLVL.

This clonotype was counted many times. The J gene is TRBJ2-3, the V gene TRBV27; 9 positions match TRBD2. From germline, CDR1 is MNHEY and CDR2 SMNVEV (reference sequence). The CDR3 spans 13 residues. The J segment lost 4 bases and the V segment lost 6 bases, leaving 2 bases of the junction unmatched. The CDR3 reads CASRSSGADTQYF. The CDR3 DNA reads TGTGCCAGCAGGTCTAGCGGGGCAGATACGCAGTATTTT.

This clonotype was observed many times. This sequence joins TRBV6-5 and TRBJ2-5; D is possibly TRBD2 (6 bases). The CDR3 runs to 16 residues. Germline V gene lookup returns CDR1 MNHEY and CDR2 SVGAGI. V lost 7 bases to trimming and J lost 3 bases, with 21 bases between them. This CDR3 reads CASTSPRGTSKETQYF. For the CDR3, the DNA is TGTGCCAGCACCTCCCCTAGGGGTACTAGCAAAGAGACCCAGTACTTC.

This clonotype has ten or more counts. The V and J genes are TRBV7-2 and TRBJ2-3; 14 bases line up with TRBD2. CDR1 SGHTA and CDR2 FQGNSA come from the germline V gene. The CDR3 runs to 15 residues. V gave up 5 bases and J gave up 11 bases; unmatched junction bases: 9. In DNA form, the CDR3 reads TGTGCCAGCAGCGTAGGGACTAGCGGGGGTGTAAGGCAGTATTTT. Translation gives CASSVGTSGGVRQYF.

This clonotype appeared a few times. The V gene is TRBV6-1, the J gene TRBJ2-1; possibly TRBD1 or TRBD2 for D (5 bases each). This CDR3 has 15 amino acids. The V and J ends lost 6 bases and 2 bases respectively, with 14 bases between them. Per the germline V gene, CDR1 is MNHNS and CDR2 is SASEGT. CDR3 loop: CASRLRGRPYNEQFF. The CDR3, as DNA: TGTGCCAGCAGATTGAGGGGAAGGCCCTACAATGAGCAGTTCTTC.

This clonotype was counted between two and nine times. The chain joins TRBV4-3 to TRBJ2-2; perhaps TRBD1 as D (5 bases). Germline assignment: CDR1 LGHNA and CDR2 YSLEER. The CDR3 runs 14 residues. V was shortened by 4 bases and J by 13 bases, with 19 bases between the two germline ends. CDR3 DNA sequence: TGCGCCAGCAGCCCCCGAACAGAAGGGGCCGCGCTGTTTTTT. It is translated as CASSPRTEGAALFF.

This sequence joins TRBV5-1 and TRBJ2-7; 7 bases are a match to TRBD1. Germline V gene sequence: CDR1 SGHRS, CDR2 YFSETQ. The CDR3 covers 13 residues. Unmatched junction bases numbered 7, after V lost 5 bases and J lost 5 bases. The CDR3 loop is CASRMTGYHEQYF. The DNA of the CDR3 is TGCGCCAGCAGAATGACAGGGTATCACGAGCAGTACTTC.

This clonotype was detected ten times or more. The genes are TRBV20-1 and TRBJ1-1; tentative D call: TRBD1 (6 bases). This CDR3 is built from 15 residues. The germline V and J ends were trimmed by 0 bases and 1 base, with 12 bases remaining between them. CDR1 is DFQATT, CDR2 SNEGSKA, per germline (reference sequence). Written as DNA, the CDR3 is TGCAGTGCTAGAGATCCAGGACAGACGAACACTGAAGCTTTCTTT. It translates to CSARDPGQTNTEAFF.

This clonotype was seen ten or more times. The J gene is TRBJ1-1, the V gene TRBV27, with no clear D. V gave up 2 bases and J gave up 3 bases, with 7 bases separating them. The germline V gene has CDR1 MNHEY and CDR2 SMNVEV (reference sequence). CDR3 size: 13 residues. CDR3 protein: CASSLTGDTEAFF. The CDR3 DNA follows: TGTGCCAGCAGTTTAACCGGGGACACTGAAGCTTTCTTT.

This clonotype showed up just a few times. V gene TRBV14 combines with J gene TRBJ1-1; D remains ambiguous. V shed 1 base and J shed 4 bases, with 10 bases lying between them. The CDR3 is made up of 14 amino acids. Germline values: CDR1 SGHDN, CDR2 FVKESK. The CDR3 protein is CASSQVRRGTEAFF. In nucleotides, the CDR3 is TGTGCCAGCAGCCAAGTGCGGCGGGGCACTGAAGCTTTCTTT.

The sample holds many counts of this clonotype. This sequence joins TRBV9 and TRBJ2-5; D gene unclear. Looked up from germline, CDR1 is SGDLS and CDR2 is YYNGEE. Between the trimmed V and J ends, which lost 0 bases and 4 bases, there was a span of 7 bases. The CDR3 is made up of 13 amino acids. The DNA for the CDR3 is TGTGCCAGCAGCGTAGGTGGGCCAGAGACCCAGTACTTC. Its translation is CASSVGGPETQYF.